This T cell receptor (beta chain) was identified in a study of CD8 T cells in ankylosing spondylitis. Study conclusions and caveats: A TCR beta motif made of fewer than 10 highly homologous variants seemed typical of ankylosing spondylitis blood.

Only a few counts were recorded for this clonotype. The antigen remains undetermined. TCRdb redid the calling of the 5' RACE reads with MiXCR, one entry per CDR3 protein. The sample includes under 550,000 distinct CDR3 sequences, 26% of them seen just once. The CDR3 consists of 15 residues. V was clipped by 5 bases and J by 7 bases, with 17 bases between them. Germline assignment: CDR1 SGHNT and CDR2 YENEEA. The receptor comes from a male donor with ankylosing spondylitis. The gene calls are TRBV11-3 and TRBJ2-2; maybe TRBD1 (5 bases). Material for sequencing was blood, either unsorted or a sorted T cell fraction (not recorded which). The CDR3 loop reads CASSPAKGANGELFF. Written as DNA, the CDR3 is TGTGCCAGCAGCCCCGCCAAAGGGGCTAACGGGGAGCTGTTTTTT.